Below are 28 T cell receptor beta chains sequenced from a single sample in a study of blood T cells in healthy people across ages. Primed by a sample-barcoded 5' primer and a J-beta primer mix, a second PCR proceeded for about 6 to 12 cycles. MiXCR was run by TCRdb on the 5' RACE reads, yielding one entry per CDR3 protein. Of over 1,500,000 distinct CDR3 sequences listed, just under 50% are singletons. Sequencing was carried out using blood. These receptors all stem from a woman between 40 and 55 years old in good health.

The genes are TRBV20-1 and TRBJ2-5; 7 bases align to TRBD2. Per germline, CDR1 DFQATT and CDR2 SNEGSKA (reference sequence). J lost 0 bases, V lost 4 bases, and 8 bases had no gene match. The CDR3 extends over 15 amino acids. The CDR3 DNA follows: TGCAGTGCTATGTCGGCTAGCGGTAACCAAGAGACCCAGTACTTC. Translation gives CSAMSASGNQETQYF.

As concerns this clonotype: The junction shows a germline mismatch at one end, possibly a read error. J is TRBJ2-1 and V is TRBV7-8; 7 positions match TRBD1. Germline V lookup: CDR1 SGHVS, CDR2 FQNEAQ. The CDR3 contains 13 residues. CDR3 coding DNA: TGTGCCGGCAGCCCTTCCAGGGGGAATGAGCAGTTCTTC. It yields the protein CAGSPSRGNEQFF. Using reference TRBV7-8 and TRBJ2-1 for the parts outside the CDR3, the full variable domain is GAGVSQSPRYKVAKRGQDVALRCDPISGHVSLFWYQQALGQGPEFLTYFQNEAQLDKSGLPSDRFFAERPEGSVSTLKIQRTQQEDSAVYLCAGSPSRGNEQFFGPGTRLTVL.

The chain has TRBV28 and TRBJ2-7; 8 bases fit TRBD1. This CDR3 has 14 residues. V shed 4 bases and J 5 bases; nucleotides not matched to a gene: 7. The germline V gene encodes CDR1 MDHEN and CDR2 SYDVKM. CDR3 region: CASSSTGVWDEQYF. CDR3 sequence (DNA): TGTGCCAGCAGTTCGACAGGGGTTTGGGACGAGCAGTACTTC.

This clonotype was seen a handful of times. Its ends do not fully match the called genes, so a read error is possible. The gene calls are TRBV7-9 and TRBJ2-1, with TRBD1 matching over 7 bases. The CDR3 length is 15 residues. Germline values: CDR1 SEHNR, CDR2 FQNEAQ (reference sequence). The CDR3 here is CASSIAGGSYNEQFF. The DNA for the CDR3 is TGTGCCAGCAGCATAGCAGGGGGCTCCTACAATGAGCAGTTCTTC.

The CDR3 loop is CASSRTKDTQYF. CDR3 in DNA: TGCGCCAGCAGCCGGACTAAAGATACGCAGTATTTT. The V and J genes are TRBV4-3 and TRBJ2-3; D is perhaps TRBD2 (6 bases). Trimming stripped 4 bases from V and 5 bases from J, with 7 bases between. Germline CDR1 is LGHNA and CDR2 is YSLEER. The CDR3 has 12 amino acids.

The chain combines TRBV20-1 with TRBJ2-1, with D possibly TRBD2 on 6 matching bases. The V gene's germline CDR1 is DFQATT and CDR2 SNEGSKA (reference sequence). The CDR3 runs 16 residues. Trimming pared 1 base from V and 3 bases from J, leaving 16 bases between. CDR3 region: CSARARGGVNYNEQFF. CDR3 nucleotides: TGCAGTGCTAGAGCACGAGGCGGGGTGAACTACAATGAGCAGTTCTTC.

This clonotype was recorded a few times. This chain connects TRBV28 to TRBJ1-2; D unresolved. CDR3 length: 13 residues. Between the trimmed V and J ends, which lost 3 bases and 7 bases, there was a span of 12 bases. The germline gives CDR1 MDHEN, CDR2 SYDVKM. The chain's CDR3 is CASSFFSYSGYTF. The CDR3 bases are TGTGCCAGCAGTTTCTTCTCCTATAGTGGCTACACCTTC.

The genes are TRBV5-5 and TRBJ1-5; tentatively, D is TRBD1 (6 bases). Trimming removed 4 bases at V and 5 bases at J, with 13 bases between. From germline, CDR1 is SGHKS and CDR2 YYEKEE (reference sequence). This CDR3 contains 14 residues. DNA for the CDR3: TGTGCCAGCAGCCAGGGACAAATTCATCAGCCCCAGCATTTT. It translates to CASSQGQIHQPQHF.

The V call is TRBV27, the J call TRBJ2-7, with D unclear. V lost 3 bases and J lost 3, with 9 bases in between. The V gene's germline CDR1 is MNHEY and CDR2 SMNVEV (reference sequence). The CDR3 covers 13 residues. Here the CDR3 reads CASSFGKVYEQYF. CDR3 coding DNA: TGTGCCAGCAGTTTCGGAAAGGTCTACGAGCAGTACTTC.

This clonotype was counted between two and nine times. V usage is TRBV24-1 and J usage is TRBJ2-3; a possible D gene is TRBD2 (5 bases). CDR3 length: 12 residues. The V gene's germline CDR1 is KGHDR and CDR2 SFDVKD. V was pared by 3 bases and J by 10 bases, with 10 bases between. The CDR3 DNA is TGTGCCACCAGTGATACCGGGATGGCGCAGTATTTT. Translation: CATSDTGMAQYF.

For the CDR3, the DNA is TGCAGTGCTCCCCGGGACAGGGGGTCTGAAGCTTTCTTT. As protein: CSAPRDRGSEAFF. The V gene is TRBV20-1, the J gene TRBJ1-1; 11 nucleotides match TRBD1. Per germline, CDR1 DFQATT and CDR2 SNEGSKA (reference sequence). This CDR3 has 13 amino acids. V lost 5 bases, J lost 6 bases, and 5 bases stayed unmatched.

This sequence joins TRBV20-1 and TRBJ2-1; 7 bases are shared with TRBD2. TRBJ2-7 matches the DNA end more closely, so the J call is doubtful. Germline CDR1 DFQATT, CDR2 SNEGSKA (reference sequence). The CDR3 contains 17 residues. The CDR3 DNA sequence: TGCAGTGCTAGCCCCCTGCTAGCGGATATTTCTTACAATGAGCAGTACTTC. As protein: CSASPLLADISYNEQYF.

The gene calls are TRBV9 and TRBJ1-1; TRBD1 matches 7 bases. V shed 3 bases and J 3 bases; nucleotides not matched to a gene: 5. This CDR3 contains 14 residues. Germline V gene lookup returns CDR1 SGDLS and CDR2 YYNGEE. The CDR3 region has the DNA TGTGCCAGCAGCGAAACAGGGGACCACACTGAAGCTTTCTTT. Residues: CASSETGDHTEAFF.

This clonotype was counted once. J is TRBJ1-2 and V is TRBV6-2 or TRBV6-3, with 7 bases that match TRBD1. Trimming removed 6 bases from V and 0 bases from J; junction bases left unmatched: 4. The CDR3 sequence is 14 residues long. CDR1 is MNHEY and CDR2 is SVGEGT in the germline V gene. CDR3 amino acids: CASSKGASNYGYTF. Here the CDR3 DNA reads TGTGCCAGCAGCAAGGGGGCCTCTAACTATGGCTACACCTTC.

The rearrangement joins TRBV7-9 to TRBJ2-1; TRBD2 aligns across 10 bases. Unmatched junction bases numbered 2, after V lost 2 bases and J lost 1 base. Germline V lookup: CDR1 SEHNR, CDR2 FQNEAQ (reference sequence). This CDR3 has 16 amino acids. The CDR3 loop is CASSLKGLASYNEQFF. CDR3 nucleotide sequence: TGTGCCAGCAGCTTAAAGGGACTAGCGTCCTACAATGAGCAGTTCTTC.

This chain links TRBV6-6 with TRBJ1-2; the D gene is possibly TRBD1 (6 bases). Germline V CDR1 and CDR2: MNHNY, SVGAGI (reference sequence). This CDR3 is built from 17 residues. The V gene lost 5 bases and the J gene lost 4 bases, with 23 bases spanning the gap. CDR3 nucleotides: TGTGCCAGCAGTACCTTCAAAGGACAGCTGGCGGGCTATGGCTACACCTTC. This encodes CASSTFKGQLAGYGYTF.

This clonotype was observed a handful of times. The genes are TRBV19 and TRBJ2-6; maybe TRBD1 (5 bases). V was clipped by 3 bases and J by 2 bases, with 11 bases between them. The CDR3 length is 16 residues. Per germline, CDR1 LNHDA and CDR2 SQIVND (reference sequence). In nucleotides, the CDR3 is TGTGCCAGTAGTATGCCAGGGCCCACTGGGGCCAACGTCCTGACTTTC. Translating it yields CASSMPGPTGANVLTF.

The count of this clonotype is one. DNA for the CDR3: TGTGCCAGCAGCCCCACTACCGCACTAGCGAGGCATCAAGAGACCCAGTACTTC. Translating it yields CASSPTTALARHQETQYF. J is TRBJ2-7 and V is TRBV7-2; 7 bases align to TRBD2. The J call may be incorrect, as the DNA end agrees better with TRBJ2-5. The CDR3 is 18 residues long. Germline V gives CDR1 SGHTA, CDR2 FQGNSA.

The rearrangement joins TRBV11-2 to TRBJ2-7; TRBD2 agrees at 8 bases. Germline V gene data show CDR1 as SGHAT and CDR2 as FQNNGV. This CDR3 has 14 amino acids. V was pared by 8 bases and J by 4 bases, with 10 bases of the junction left unmatched. The CDR3 is CASAFGRGEYEQYF. The DNA of the CDR3 is TGTGCCAGCGCCTTTGGGCGGGGGGAATACGAGCAGTACTTC.

The chain couples TRBV7-2 to TRBJ2-4; no definite D call. From germline, CDR1 is SGHTA and CDR2 FQGNSA. The CDR3 loop spans 17 amino acids. The V and J ends lost 5 bases and 0 bases respectively, with 17 bases between them. CDR3 amino acids: CASSGVLSLLAKNIQYF. CDR3 in DNA: TGTGCCAGCAGCGGGGTACTATCCCTCCTAGCCAAAAACATTCAGTACTTC.

On this clonotype itself: A much bigger clone sits one base away, suggesting this may be a read error. The chain is built from TRBV12-3 or TRBV12-4 and TRBJ2-5, with unresolved D. This CDR3 has 12 residues. In DNA, the CDR3 is TGTGCCAGCAGCTCCCGGAAAGAGACCCGGTACTTC. It is translated as CASSSRKETRYF.

To note about this clonotype: Relative to the germline gene, one junction end is altered; a read error may explain this. This sequence joins TRBV13 and TRBJ2-6; 8 nucleotides match TRBD1. Germline V CDR1 and CDR2: PRHDT, FYEKMQ (reference sequence). The CDR3 is made up of 17 amino acids. CDR3 DNA sequence: TGTGCCAGCAGCCTAGGGACAGGTGGATCTGGGGCCAACGTCCTGACTTTC. Encoded protein: CASSLGTGGSGANVLTF.

This clonotype was detected a few times. The chain employs TRBV27 and TRBJ2-5; 9 bases fit TRBD1. The V gene's germline CDR1 is MNHEY and CDR2 SMNVEV (reference sequence). With V trimmed by 7 bases and J by 5 bases, 2 bases remained unmatched. The length of the CDR3 is 12 residues. The CDR3 region is CASIGTGETQYF. CDR3 coding DNA: TGTGCCAGCATCGGGACAGGGGAGACCCAGTACTTC.

The chain carries TRBV4-1 and TRBJ2-3, with TRBD2 identical over 7 bases. V gave up 0 bases and J gave up 0 bases; unmatched junction bases: 6. The length of the CDR3 is 17 residues. CDR1 and CDR2 (germline): MGHRA, YSYEKL. DNA of the CDR3: TGCGCCAGCAGCCAAGAGGGGGAGGGACGGAGCACAGATACGCAGTATTTT. Translating gives CASSQEGEGRSTDTQYF.

V and J are TRBV12-3 or TRBV12-4 and TRBJ1-3, with D possibly matching TRBD1 (5 bases). CDR3 length: 16 residues. Trimming took off 5 bases at V and 4 bases at J, with 18 bases between the two ends. CDR3 DNA: TGTGCCAGCAGTCCCGAGGGCAGGGCCTTGGGAAACACCATATATTTT. It is translated as CASSPEGRALGNTIYF.

J is TRBJ2-1 and V is TRBV20-1, with D perhaps matching TRBD1 or TRBD2 (5 bases each). Germline V gene sequence: CDR1 DFQATT, CDR2 SNEGSKA (reference sequence). The V and J ends lost 4 bases and 1 base respectively, with 11 bases between them. The CDR3 is made up of 14 amino acids. Here the CDR3 DNA reads TGCAGTGCTACAGGGAGAGGGTCCTACAATGAGCAGTTCTTC. Its protein product is CSATGRGSYNEQFF.

The chain links TRBV20-1 to TRBJ2-5; 10 positions match TRBD2. The CDR3 sequence is 16 residues long. The V gene's germline CDR1 is DFQATT and CDR2 SNEGSKA (reference sequence). The junction had 5 bases not matched to a gene; V was cut back by 0 bases and J by 1 base. In DNA, the CDR3 is TGCAGTGCTAGAGATGGGGGACTAGCGCCCCAAGAGACCCAGTACTTC. Translation: CSARDGGLAPQETQYF.

Only a few counts were recorded for this clonotype. The rearrangement joins TRBV6-2 or TRBV6-3 to TRBJ2-1; 9 bases map to TRBD1. Germline CDR1 is MNHEY and CDR2 is SVGEGT. V was pared by 4 bases and J by 7 bases, with 11 bases of the junction left unmatched. This CDR3 region has 16 residues. CDR3 bases: TGTGCCAGCAGTTTCCGGGGGACAGGGTATGGGAATGAGCAGTTCTTC. Protein: CASSFRGTGYGNEQFF.